This T cell receptor beta chain was profiled in a study of T-cell reconstitution after alpha-beta-depleted transplantation in children. Points from the study as a whole: Reportedly, roughly two months post-transplant, alpha-beta T cells arose from several hundred expanded graft clones. Fresh T-cell production supplied most of the T-cell counts and diversity seen one year after transplant.

This CDR3 region has 14 residues. V dropped 5 bases and J dropped 9; count of bases not matched to a gene: 9. Germline lookup yields CDR1 SGHTA and CDR2 FQGNSA. Worth noting for this clonotype: Its antigen is still unknown.

Unique molecular identifiers were used in preparing the TCRbeta library. Via MiXCR, TCRdb re-called the PCR reads, giving one row per CDR3 protein. The sample consists of some 830,000 distinct CDR3 sequences, 16% of them appearing once. The sample in question was PBMCs, mostly from graft donor cells, obtained 360 days after TCRalphabeta/CD19-depleted stem cell transplant. The source is a male patient between 10 and 17 years old who had a stem cell transplant for acute lymphoblastic leukemia, so the T cells may come from the graft donor. V gene TRBV7-2 combines with J gene TRBJ2-7; 11 bases line up with TRBD2. The CDR3 loop is CASSPRLAGQGQYF. CDR3 nucleotide sequence: TGTGCCAGCAGCCCAAGACTAGCGGGACAGGGGCAGTACTTC.